These T cell receptor beta chains were read from a single sample in a study of regulatory T cells in long-lasting Graves disease. Each CDR3 protein gets one entry after TCRdb re-called the multiplex PCR reads with MiXCR. The table has 620,000 or so distinct CDR3 sequences, under 20% seen once. This same sample was also part of a study on T cells in Graves' hyperthyroidism and ophthalmopathy.

This specimen consisted of peripheral blood mononuclear cells (PBMCs), obtained at new diagnosis, from a patient treated with antithyroid drugs. These receptors originate from a woman aged 25 to 39 with Graves disease. Both conserved end residues are part of each CDR3. A D gene is named only where the DNA matches it firmly. Only part of the rows carry a size: once, few, many, or a class if the clone is expanded.

>-|few|TRBJ1-6|15|TRBV20-1
CSARAVEGLNSPLHF
TGCAGTGCTAGGGCGGTGGAGGGGTTGAATTCACCCCTCCACTTT
>-|-|TRBJ1-5|13|TRBV30
CAWREQGRQPQHF
TGTGCCTGGAGGGAACAGGGTCGTCAGCCCCAGCATTTT
>-|once|TRBJ2-7|14|TRBV18
CASSARDGAYEQYF
TGTGCCAGCTCAGCGCGGGACGGAGCCTACGAGCAGTACTTC
>-|few|TRBJ1-1|14|TRBV10-2
CASRSEGRGTEAFF
TGCGCCAGCAGGAGTGAGGGCAGGGGAACTGAAGCTTTCTTT
>-|-|TRBJ1-4|15|TRBV19
CASPNWDLVNEKLFF
TGTGCCAGCCCCAACTGGGATCTAGTAAATGAAAAACTGTTTTTT
>TRBD2|-|TRBJ2-3|17|TRBV19
CASSISSTSAQRDTQYF
TGTGCCAGTAGTATATCGTCGACTAGCGCGCAACGAGATACGCAGTATTTT
>-|-|TRBJ1-2|13|TRBV5-1
CASSPDGDYGYTF
TGCGCCAGCAGCCCAGACGGAGACTATGGCTACACCTTC
>-|few|TRBJ1-2|15|TRBV7-9
CASSPTGGRSYGYTF
TGTGCCAGCAGTCCTACAGGTGGGAGATCCTATGGCTACACCTTC
>-|once|TRBJ2-1|17|TRBV3-1
CASSQDISGPRGNEQFF
TGTGCCAGCAGCCAAGATATTTCTGGACCGAGGGGCAATGAGCAGTTCTTC
>-|few|TRBJ2-1|11|TRBV7-9
CASSPSIEQFF
TGTGCCAGCAGCCCGTCTATTGAGCAGTTCTTC
>-|many|TRBJ2-3|19|TRBV28
CASTSLLTEPSPTSDTQYF
TGTGCCAGCACTAGTTTACTAACGGAGCCCAGCCCGACGTCAGATACGCAGTATTTT
>-|few|TRBJ2-6|18|TRBV7-8
CASSSKGGTISGANVLTF
TGTGCCAGCAGCTCAAAAGGGGGGACAATCTCTGGGGCCAACGTCCTGACTTTC
>-|few|TRBJ1-5|13|TRBV6-1
CAAPGSPGEPQHF
TGTGCCGCCCCTGGGTCGCCCGGAGAGCCCCAGCATTTT
>TRBD2|-|TRBJ2-1|15|TRBV19
CASSPSGSRNNEQFF
TGTGCCAGTAGTCCGAGCGGGAGTAGGAACAATGAGCAGTTCTTC
>TRBD2|once|TRBJ2-7|16|TRBV19
CASSRSGTSGSYEQYF
TGTGCCAGTAGTCGTTCCGGGACTAGCGGGAGTTACGAGCAGTACTTC
>-|-|TRBJ2-1|14|TRBV19
CASKSGSGYNEQFF
TGTGCCAGTAAATCCGGGAGTGGCTACAATGAGCAGTTCTTC
>-|many|TRBJ2-5|15|TRBV18
CASSPPKVNEETQYF
TGTGCCAGCTCACCACCGAAGGTCAACGAAGAGACCCAGTACTTC
>TRBD1|-|TRBJ2-7|16|TRBV14
CASSQGQGGITYGQYF
TGTGCCAGCAGCCAAGGACAGGGGGGGATTACCTACGGGCAGTACTTC
>TRBD2|-|TRBJ2-3|14|TRBV9
CASSVSGNTDTQYF
TGTGCCAGCAGCGTAAGCGGGAACACAGATACGCAGTATTTT
>-|few|TRBJ1-1|16|TRBV4-2
CASSQEDRVRGTEAFF
TGTGCCAGCAGCCAAGAGGACCGGGTAAGGGGCACTGAAGCTTTCTTT
>-|few|TRBJ1-4|15|TRBV3-1
CASSQGDLAGEKLFF
TGTGCCAGCAGCCAAGGGGACCTGGCGGGTGAAAAACTGTTTTTT
>-|many|TRBJ1-6|17|TRBV28
CASTAGLDSSYNSPLHF
TGTGCCAGCACCGCCGGATTGGACAGCTCCTATAATTCACCCCTCCACTTT
>-|-|TRBJ2-2|17|TRBV7-2
CASSLGRQRSNTGELFF
TGTGCCAGCAGCTTAGGCCGCCAGCGATCGAACACCGGGGAGCTGTTTTTT
>-|few|TRBJ2-1|12|TRBV6-2/TRBV6-3
CASSYEATEQFF
TGTGCCAGCAGTTACGAGGCTACTGAGCAGTTCTTC
>TRBD2|few|TRBJ2-1|16|TRBV4-1
CASSPDPSGVYNEQFF
TGCGCCAGCAGCCCCGATCCTAGCGGGGTCTACAATGAGCAGTTCTTC
>TRBD1|-|TRBJ2-5|13|TRBV27
CARKTGGQETQYF
TGTGCCAGGAAGACAGGGGGCCAAGAGACCCAGTACTTC
>-|-|TRBJ2-3|13|TRBV20-1
CSARSGTLDTQYF
TGCAGTGCTAGATCTGGGACCCTGGATACGCAGTATTTT
>TRBD1|-|TRBJ2-7|14|TRBV5-1
CASSRDRVIDEQYF
TGCGCCAGCAGCCGGGACAGGGTAATTGACGAGCAGTACTTC
>-|once|TRBJ1-5|13|TRBV28
CAIYTGGGQPQHF
TGTGCCATATATACCGGGGGGGGTCAGCCCCAGCATTTT
>-|-|TRBJ2-6|15|TRBV18
CASSPRGPGANVLTF
TGTGCCAGCTCACCGCGGGGGCCTGGGGCCAACGTCCTGACTTTC
>TRBD1|-|TRBJ2-2|15|TRBV6-1
CASRQPTGQVGELFF
TGTGCCAGCAGACAACCGACAGGGCAGGTCGGGGAGCTGTTTTTT
>TRBD2|many|TRBJ2-7|14|TRBV27
CASHRLAASYEQYF
TGTGCCAGCCACCGCCTAGCGGCCTCCTACGAGCAGTACTTC
>-|-|TRBJ2-7|14|TRBV19
CASSDPDKSYEQYF
TGTGCCAGTAGTGACCCCGACAAGTCCTACGAGCAGTACTTC
>-|-|TRBJ2-7|18|TRBV6-5
CASSYGPKGPQEPYEQYF
TGTGCCAGCAGTTACGGGCCCAAGGGACCTCAGGAACCCTACGAGCAGTACTTC
>-|-|TRBJ1-2|15|TRBV20-1
CSAPLERETNYGYTF
TGCAGTGCCCCCCTTGAACGGGAGACCAACTATGGCTACACCTTC
>-|-|TRBJ2-3|13|TRBV6-1
CASRGGVTDTQYF
TGTGCCAGCAGAGGGGGGGTCACAGATACGCAGTATTTT
>TRBD2|-|TRBJ2-1|18|TRBV7-2
CASSLLLPSGSARNEQFF
TGTGCCAGCAGCTTACTACTCCCAAGCGGGAGTGCTAGAAATGAGCAGTTCTTC
>-|few|TRBJ2-5|14|TRBV4-1
CASSQESGGSPTGF
TGCGCCAGCAGCCAAGAATCGGGTGGCTCTCCGACGGGGTTC
>-|many|TRBJ2-7|14|TRBV19
CASSIRGDPYEQYF
TGTGCCAGTAGTATAAGGGGGGATCCCTACGAGCAGTACTTC
>-|-|TRBJ2-7|14|TRBV12-3/TRBV12-4
CASSILGDTYEQYF
TGTGCCAGCAGTATCCTCGGGGACACCTACGAGCAGTACTTC
>TRBD1|many|TRBJ1-2|16|TRBV6-5
CASSYGPDRGDYGYTF
TGTGCCAGCAGTTACGGCCCCGACAGGGGAGACTATGGCTACACCTTC
>-|few|TRBJ2-3|18|TRBV5-1
CASSLAYRVYTSTDTQYF
TGCGCCAGCAGCTTGGCTTACAGGGTGTATACTAGCACAGATACGCAGTATTTT
>TRBD2|many|TRBJ2-5|13|TRBV30
CAWKSSGTKTQYF
TGTGCCTGGAAATCTAGCGGGACCAAGACCCAGTACTTC
>-|few|TRBJ2-7|13|TRBV20-1
CSVTYRNSPEQYF
TGCAGTGTGACTTACAGGAACTCGCCCGAGCAGTACTTC
>TRBD2|-|TRBJ2-2|15|TRBV28
CASSLWGGRAGELFF
TGTGCCAGCAGTTTATGGGGCGGGAGGGCCGGGGAGCTGTTTTTT
>-|-|TRBJ2-5|14|TRBV5-1
CASSYGGPQGTQYF
TGCGCCAGCAGCTACGGAGGTCCACAAGGGACCCAGTACTTC
>-|few|TRBJ2-7|14|TRBV9
CASSVTGSIYEQYF
TGTGCCAGCAGCGTCACAGGGAGCATTTACGAGCAGTACTTC
>TRBD1|many|TRBJ2-5|13|TRBV7-2
CASSDRGRKTQYF
TGTGCCAGCAGTGACAGGGGGCGAAAGACCCAGTACTTC